These T cell receptor beta chains were read from a single sample in a study of cytomegalovirus exposure and HLA in healthy donors. The method was immunoSEQ multiplex PCR; TCRdb's version includes in-frame clones alone and lacks a portion of them. The sample yields under 200,000 clones, 91% seen once. Sequencing was carried out using PBMCs. The origin of the receptors is a woman between 18 and 29 years old in good health and CMV-seropositive. Both conserved end residues are part of each CDR3. Fields, in order: clone size, J gene, V gene, D gene, CDR3 protein, CDR3 DNA. D genes are given only for firm matches. Rows may omit the clone size; those that give it use once, few, many or a size class.

abundance: NA
j_gene: TRBJ2-2
v_gene: TRBV5-4
d_gene: TRBD2
CDR3aa: CASSRLAGATGELFF
CDR3nt: TGTGCCAGCAGCCGACTAGCGGGGGCCACCGGGGAGCTGTTTTTT

abundance: NA
j_gene: TRBJ1-2
v_gene: TRBV5-1
d_gene: NA
CDR3aa: CASSLGPLEGSYGYTF
CDR3nt: TGCGCCAGCAGCTTGGGGCCCCTGGAGGGGAGCTATGGCTACACCTTC

abundance: NA
j_gene: TRBJ2-3
v_gene: TRBV7-2
d_gene: TRBD2
CDR3aa: CASSPRTSGRQDTQYF
CDR3nt: TGTGCCAGCAGCCCTCGGACTAGCGGGAGACAAGATACGCAGTATTTT

abundance: NA
j_gene: TRBJ2-7
v_gene: TRBV2
d_gene: TRBD2
CDR3aa: CASSGRLAGDEQYF
CDR3nt: TGTGCCAGCAGTGGGAGACTAGCGGGAGACGAGCAGTACTTC

abundance: NA
j_gene: TRBJ1-2
v_gene: TRBV18
d_gene: TRBD1
CDR3aa: CASSPDRGTGYGYTF
CDR3nt: TGTGCCAGCTCACCGGACAGGGGAACAGGCTATGGCTACACCTTC

abundance: NA
j_gene: TRBJ2-2
v_gene: TRBV5-1
d_gene: TRBD2
CDR3aa: CASSTGLAGSGELFF
CDR3nt: TGCGCCAGCAGCACGGGACTAGCTGGATCCGGGGAGCTGTTTTTT

abundance: few
j_gene: TRBJ1-6
v_gene: TRBV5-6
d_gene: NA
CDR3aa: CASSRRGRSPLHF
CDR3nt: TGTGCCAGCAGCCGCAGGGGCAGGTCACCCCTCCACTTT

abundance: NA
j_gene: TRBJ1-4
v_gene: TRBV5-6
d_gene: NA
CDR3aa: CASSSSVSREKLFF
CDR3nt: TGTGCCAGCAGCTCTTCGGTTTCTAGGGAAAAACTGTTTTTT

abundance: NA
j_gene: TRBJ2-3
v_gene: TRBV28
d_gene: TRBD2
CDR3aa: CASASLAGAGDTQYF
CDR3nt: TGTGCCAGCGCTTCACTAGCGGGAGCGGGCGATACGCAGTATTTT

abundance: NA
j_gene: TRBJ2-1
v_gene: TRBV27
d_gene: TRBD2
CDR3aa: CASRVGAAGVYEQFF
CDR3nt: TGTGCCAGCAGGGTGGGGGCAGCGGGAGTGTACGAGCAGTTCTTC

abundance: NA
j_gene: TRBJ1-1
v_gene: TRBV5-1
d_gene: NA
CDR3aa: CASSLGYRENTEAFF
CDR3nt: TGCGCCAGCAGCTTGGGATACAGGGAGAACACTGAAGCTTTCTTT

abundance: NA
j_gene: TRBJ2-7
v_gene: TRBV6-6
d_gene: TRBD2
CDR3aa: CASSLVGGYEQYF
CDR3nt: TGTGCCAGCAGTCTCGTGGGGGGGTACGAGCAGTACTTC

abundance: NA
j_gene: TRBJ2-5
v_gene: TRBV18
d_gene: TRBD1
CDR3aa: CASSTRDRQTQYF
CDR3nt: TGTGCCAGCTCGACACGGGACAGGCAGACCCAGTACTTC

abundance: NA
j_gene: TRBJ1-4
v_gene: TRBV5-1
d_gene: TRBD1
CDR3aa: CASGDRINEKLFF
CDR3nt: TGCGCCAGCGGGGACAGGATTAATGAAAAACTGTTTTTT

abundance: few
j_gene: TRBJ1-2
v_gene: TRBV4-1
d_gene: NA
CDR3aa: CASSQEYQGIWEGYTF
CDR3nt: TGCGCCAGCAGCCAAGAGTACCAGGGGATCTGGGAGGGCTACACCTTC

abundance: NA
j_gene: TRBJ2-7
v_gene: TRBV7-9
d_gene: NA
CDR3aa: CASSFLPSYEQYF
CDR3nt: TGTGCCAGCAGCTTCCTCCCCTCCTACGAGCAGTACTTC

abundance: NA
j_gene: TRBJ2-3
v_gene: TRBV6-1
d_gene: TRBD2
CDR3aa: CASTTSGTDTQYF
CDR3nt: TGTGCCAGCACTACTAGCGGAACAGATACGCAGTATTTT

abundance: NA
j_gene: TRBJ2-1
v_gene: TRBV6-6
d_gene: TRBD2
CDR3aa: CASSYSDGGTYNEQFF
CDR3nt: TGTGCCAGCAGTTACTCCGACGGGGGGACCTACAATGAGCAGTTCTTC

abundance: NA
j_gene: TRBJ2-5
v_gene: TRBV27
d_gene: NA
CDR3aa: CASSLSRDIETQYF
CDR3nt: TGTGCCAGCAGTTTATCAAGGGACATCGAGACCCAGTACTTC

abundance: NA
j_gene: TRBJ1-2
v_gene: TRBV6-1
d_gene: NA
CDR3aa: CASSELGADGYTF
CDR3nt: TGTGCCAGCAGTGAACTGGGGGCCGATGGCTACACCTTC

abundance: NA
j_gene: TRBJ1-6
v_gene: TRBV11-1
d_gene: NA
CDR3aa: CASSSSLNSPLHF
CDR3nt: TGTGCCAGCAGCTCTAGTTTGAATTCACCCCTCCACTTT

abundance: NA
j_gene: TRBJ1-1
v_gene: TRBV7-3
d_gene: NA
CDR3aa: CASSLYGTDMNTEAFF
CDR3nt: TGTGCCAGCAGCTTATACGGTACAGACATGAACACTGAAGCTTTCTTT

abundance: NA
j_gene: TRBJ2-3
v_gene: TRBV4-1
d_gene: TRBD1
CDR3aa: CASSQDPGQSTDTQYF
CDR3nt: TGCGCCAGCAGCCAAGATCCGGGACAGAGCACAGATACGCAGTATTTT

abundance: NA
j_gene: TRBJ1-2
v_gene: TRBV6-5
d_gene: TRBD1
CDR3aa: CASSQTGQDYGYTF
CDR3nt: TGTGCCAGCAGTCAGACAGGGCAGGACTATGGCTACACCTTC

abundance: NA
j_gene: TRBJ2-3
v_gene: TRBV5-6
d_gene: NA
CDR3aa: CASSLYQGPSTDTQYF
CDR3nt: TGTGCCAGCAGCTTGTATCAGGGGCCGAGCACAGATACGCAGTATTTT

abundance: NA
j_gene: TRBJ2-1
v_gene: TRBV7-6
d_gene: TRBD2
CDR3aa: CASSLAPLRTSGEDYNEQFF
CDR3nt: TGTGCCAGCAGCTTAGCACCCCTTAGGACTAGCGGCGAAGACTACAATGAGCAGTTCTTC

abundance: NA
j_gene: TRBJ2-3
v_gene: TRBV2
d_gene: TRBD2
CDR3aa: CASKDRGTSGVDTQYF
CDR3nt: TGTGCCAGCAAAGACAGGGGGACTAGCGGGGTAGATACGCAGTATTTT